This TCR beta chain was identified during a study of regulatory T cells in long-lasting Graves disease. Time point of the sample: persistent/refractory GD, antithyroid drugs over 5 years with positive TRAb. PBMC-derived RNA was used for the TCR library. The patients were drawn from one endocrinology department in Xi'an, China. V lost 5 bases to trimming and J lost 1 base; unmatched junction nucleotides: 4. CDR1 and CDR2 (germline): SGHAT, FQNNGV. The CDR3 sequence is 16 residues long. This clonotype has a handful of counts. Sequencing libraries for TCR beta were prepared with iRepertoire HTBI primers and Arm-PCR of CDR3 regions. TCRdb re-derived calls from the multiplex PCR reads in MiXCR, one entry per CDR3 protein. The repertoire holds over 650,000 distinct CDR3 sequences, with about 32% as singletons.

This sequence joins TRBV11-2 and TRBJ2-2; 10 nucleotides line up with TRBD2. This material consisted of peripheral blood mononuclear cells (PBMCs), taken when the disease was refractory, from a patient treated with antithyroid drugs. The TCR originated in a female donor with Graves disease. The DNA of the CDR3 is TGTGCCAGCAGCCTAGGGACTAGCGTGAACACCGGGGAGCTGTTTTTT. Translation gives CASSLGTSVNTGELFF.